This is a list of T cell receptor beta chains from one sample in a study of blood T cell repertoires in COVID-19. TCRdb keeps only in-frame clones here, not all; method: immunoSEQ multiplex PCR. This sample has around 270,000 clones, with 85% to 90% found just once. The sequencing input was peripheral blood. The receptor set was obtained from a man in his forties with acute or convalescent COVID-19. CDR3s leave out the opening cysteine and the closing phenylalanine or tryptophan. Part of the rows lack a size; the others show once, few, many or a class for expanded clones.

len	v_gene	abundance	j_gene	CDR3aa
13	TRBV12-5	NA	TRBJ2-3	ASGQDREITDTQY
13	TRBV15	few	TRBJ1-3	ATSRAGISGNTIY
11	TRBV30	NA	TRBJ1-2	AWSIGVNYGYT
15	TRBV24-1	NA	TRBJ2-2	ATSDPPGQGMGGELF
11	TRBV9	NA	TRBJ2-4	ASSVQEWDIQY
10	TRBV30	NA	TRBJ1-2	AWSALAIGYT
12	TRBV7-9	NA	TRBJ1-4	ASSPAGTDEKLF
13	TRBV5-8	NA	TRBJ1-3	ASPGDTVFGNTIY
13	TRBV21-1	NA	TRBJ2-7	ASSSRGTEHYEQY
12	TRBV7-8	NA	TRBJ2-5	ASTAGTGRETQY
11	TRBV5-1	NA	TRBJ2-7	ASSPPGIYEQY
10	TRBV12-3/TRBV12-4	NA	TRBJ1-1	ASSNYRAEAF
14	TRBV19	few	TRBJ1-5	ASSIGRTGASQPQH
13	TRBV3-1/TRBV3-2	NA	TRBJ2-7	ASSQSWAGYDEQY
12	TRBV4-1	NA	TRBJ1-2	ASSQEAHPGGYT
15	TRBV5-6	NA	TRBJ2-3	ASSQLITGGGTDTQY
13	TRBV5-5	NA	TRBJ1-2	ASSSTPLPNYGYT
13	TRBV19	once	TRBJ1-1	ASSSLGQKNTEAF
13	TRBV10-3	NA	TRBJ1-3	AISEQGGPGNTIY
11	TRBV6-5	NA	TRBJ1-5	ASSTGGGQPQH
13	TRBV16	NA	TRBJ2-1	ASSHTGVTYNEQF
13	TRBV7-2	NA	TRBJ2-1	ASSLSRTGNNEQF
10	TRBV29-1	few	TRBJ1-3	SAHANQDTIY
15	TRBV5-1	NA	TRBJ2-3	ASSDGTSGFSTDTQY
12	TRBV5-4	NA	TRBJ2-3	ASRGIGVTDTQY
16	TRBV19	NA	TRBJ2-6	ASSITGGGVSGANVLT
14	TRBV7-2	NA	TRBJ2-7	ASSPRFLQGHYEQY
13	TRBV3-1/TRBV3-2	NA	TRBJ1-2	ASSLRGGRSKSYT
11	TRBV6-6	NA	TRBJ1-1	ASQGWENTEAF
13	TRBV11-2	NA	TRBJ2-1	ASRGLAGPYNEQF
10	TRBV29-1	NA	TRBJ1-5	SVGQGNQPQH
14	TRBV11-3	NA	TRBJ2-1	ASSLVAGAATNEQF
14	TRBV5-5	NA	TRBJ2-2	ASSPGRGRNTGELF
12	TRBV5-1	NA	TRBJ2-3	ASSLGQGGDTQY
12	TRBV15	NA	TRBJ1-2	ATSRGTRGYGYT
13	TRBV5-5	NA	TRBJ1-2	ASSSSPTPNYGYT
14	TRBV6-2/TRBV6-3	NA	TRBJ1-2	ASSGTTLSLNYGYT
12	TRBV19	few	TRBJ2-2	ASSIVEGTGELF
12	TRBV3-1/TRBV3-2	once	TRBJ1-2	ASTQGQGVDGYT
14	TRBV11-2	NA	TRBJ2-1	ASSLDIQRGYNEQF
15	TRBV27	NA	TRBJ2-6	ASSPRDSYSGANVLT
13	TRBV19	NA	TRBJ2-7	ASSIAGTSSYEQY
11	TRBV27	NA	TRBJ1-1	ASSLQGNTEAF
14	TRBV25-1	NA	TRBJ2-7	ASSDSSGTGSYEQY
13	TRBV7-9	NA	TRBJ2-7	ASSTGTGPLYEQY
13	TRBV19	once	TRBJ1-1	ASSFRQGMLPEAF
12	TRBV5-8	NA	TRBJ1-2	ASSLYKANYGYT
11	TRBV6-5	once	TRBJ1-1	ASSRNINTEAF
12	TRBV9	once	TRBJ1-2	ASSVDGTGSGYT
13	TRBV6-2/TRBV6-3	NA	TRBJ2-3	ASSLGTRGGDTQY
12	TRBV19	once	TRBJ1-2	ASTLDRVNYGYT
11	TRBV29-1	NA	TRBJ2-2	TVAGGRTGELF
13	TRBV9	once	TRBJ1-2	ASSPLGGRSYGYT
13	TRBV5-1	NA	TRBJ2-7	ASSLAGQGVLEQY